This T cell receptor beta chain was obtained from a study of blood T cell repertoires in COVID-19. In the study overall: Collection of acute and convalescent COVID-19 samples took place in the United States, Italy and Spain. The cDNA or gDNA used as material had been derived from T cells, B-cell-depleted T cells, or PBMCs.

Germline CDR1 is MDHEN and CDR2 is SYDVKM. The CDR3 covers 14 residues. The ends lost 5 bases at V and 3 bases at J; junction bases unmatched: 5. Here immunoSEQ multiplex PCR was the method, and the copy in TCRdb shows in-frame clones only, minus some. Counted here are 86,000 or so clones, roughly four fifths occurring once; the ten biggest clones make up approximately 1.2%. The V call is TRBV28, the J call TRBJ2-7; 9 positions match TRBD1. The sample consisted of peripheral blood. This receptor was identified in an elderly woman with acute or convalescent COVID-19. The CDR3 protein is CASSDSDRGYEQYF. The CDR3 region has the DNA TGTGCCAGCAGTGACTCGGACAGGGGCTACGAGCAGTACTTC.